This T cell receptor beta chain was observed in a study of blood T cell repertoires in COVID-19. Turning to the study itself: Sites in the United States, Italy and Spain provided acute and convalescent COVID-19 samples. The cDNA or gDNA used as material had been derived from T cells, B-cell-depleted T cells, or PBMCs.

Germline V lookup: CDR1 MNHEY, CDR2 SVGAGI. J lost 6 bases, V lost 2 bases, and 9 bases had no gene match. This CDR3 has 16 amino acids. Original analysis: Nucleated cell number was recorded as an estimate derived from reference gene primer amplification. Clones were sequenced by immunoSEQ multiplex PCR, and TCRdb holds only the in-frame ones, with some missing. V and J calls and clone size are as listed in that table; D and trimming were resolved from the DNA. The sample yields some 9,800 clones, 70% to 90% seen once. Sequencing used peripheral blood. The receptor comes from a man in his 60s with acute or convalescent COVID-19. The V and J genes are TRBV6-5 and TRBJ2-3, with 9 bases aligning to TRBD2. The CDR3 protein is CASSYGGLAKSDTQYF. The CDR3 DNA reads TGTGCCAGCAGTTACGGGGGACTAGCAAAGTCCGATACGCAGTATTTT.